Each of the 27 T cell receptor beta chains below was sequenced from the same sample in a study of blood T cell repertoires in COVID-19. Sequenced by immunoSEQ multiplex PCR; TCRdb stores in-frame clones only, minus some. The sample yields around 78,000 clones, about 88% seen once. The sequencing input was peripheral blood. All receptors come from a human donor in a cohort sampled during active COVID-19.

The chain combines TRBV4-1 with TRBJ1-3, with 7 bases fitting TRBD1. This CDR3 comprises 17 residues. The V segment lost 1 base and the J segment 0 bases; nucleotides outside the gene matches: 6. CDR1 and CDR2 (germline): MGHRA, YSYEKL. The CDR3 DNA follows: TGCGCCAGCAGCCAAGCCGGGACAGCTTTCTCTGGAAACACCATATATTTT. Protein sequence: CASSQAGTAFSGNTIYF.

CDR3 DNA sequence: TGCGCCAGCAGCCGACAAAGGGGATACGAGCAGTACTTC. Translation: CASSRQRGYEQYF. The chain uses TRBV4-1 and TRBJ2-7; tentatively, D is TRBD1 (5 bases). The CDR3 is 13 residues long. Per germline, CDR1 MGHRA and CDR2 YSYEKL. V was cut by 4 bases and J by 4 bases, with 11 bases left in between.

This chain joins TRBV28 and TRBJ1-3; D uncertain. The CDR3 spans 13 residues. Germline CDR1 is MDHEN and CDR2 is SYDVKM. V lost 5 bases and J lost 4, with 9 bases in between. DNA of the CDR3: TGTGCCAGCAGTCTAACAGTGGGAAACACCATATATTTT. Encoded protein: CASSLTVGNTIYF.

The sample holds one count of this clone. The chain combines TRBV7-2 with TRBJ2-3, with D possibly TRBD2 on 6 matching bases. The CDR3 loop spans 18 amino acids. The germline gives CDR1 SGHTA, CDR2 FQGNSA. V shed 2 bases and J shed 0 bases, with 18 bases lying between them. The CDR3 bases are TGTGCCAGCAGCTTAAGGCTAGCGAACCCGCGTAGCACAGATACGCAGTATTTT. Its translation is CASSLRLANPRSTDTQYF. Filled out from reference TRBV7-2 and TRBJ2-3, the complete variable domain reads GAGVSQSPSNKVTEKGKDVELRCDPISGHTALYWYRQSLGQGLEFLIYFQGNSAPDKSGLPSDRFSAERTGGSVSTLTIQRTQQEDSAVYLCASSLRLANPRSTDTQYFGPGTRLTVL.

The V call is TRBV3-1 (or the pseudogene TRBV3-2), the J call TRBJ1-2, with D maybe TRBD1 (6 bases). The germline CDR1 and CDR2 sequences are LGHDT and YNNKEL (reference sequence). This CDR3 has 13 amino acids. V was trimmed by 1 base and J by 8 bases, leaving 11 bases between them. CDR3: CASSQGTDLGYTF. CDR3 DNA sequence: TGTGCCAGCAGCCAAGGGACAGACCTGGGCTACACCTTC.

The chain recombines TRBV5-1 with TRBJ2-7; 11 nucleotides line up with TRBD2. V was clipped by 4 bases and J by 2 bases; unmatched bases: 2. CDR1 and CDR2 from the germline V gene are SGHRS and YFSETQ. The CDR3 is made up of 14 amino acids. The CDR3 spells CASSMTSGTYEQYF. The CDR3 nucleotides are TGCGCCAGCAGCATGACTAGCGGGACCTACGAGCAGTACTTC.

The chain's CDR3 is CASSLGAASTDTQYF. The CDR3 DNA sequence: TGCGCCAGCAGCTTGGGAGCGGCTAGCACAGATACGCAGTATTTT. The genes are TRBV5-1 and TRBJ2-3, with a possible D match to TRBD2 (5 bases). The CDR3 runs 15 residues. Germline CDR1 and CDR2: SGHRS and YFSETQ. Trimming shortened V by 0 bases and J by 0 bases, and 8 bases separated the two germline ends.

The chain recombines TRBV12-3 or TRBV12-4 with TRBJ2-1; D ambiguous. CDR3 length equals 11 residues. Deletions cut 5 bases from V and 9 bases from J, with 8 bases between. The chain's CDR3 is CASSPQAEQFF. CDR3 nucleotides: TGTGCCAGCAGTCCCCAGGCTGAGCAGTTCTTC.

This chain connects TRBV29-1 to TRBJ2-7; 10 positions match TRBD1. The CDR3 is 14 amino acids. V shed 7 bases, J shed 2 bases, and the junction held 8 bases outside the gene matches. Germline CDR1 and CDR2: SQVTM and ANQGSEA. This chain's CDR3 is CSALGTGVPYEQYF. In DNA, the CDR3 is TGCAGCGCTTTAGGGACAGGGGTTCCCTACGAGCAGTACTTC.

The J gene is TRBJ1-6, the V gene TRBV9, with 7 bases that match TRBD1. The CDR3 covers 15 residues. J lost 7 bases, V lost 0 bases, and 4 bases had no gene match. In germline, CDR1 is SGDLS, CDR2 YYNGEE. CDR3 bases: TGTGCCAGCAGCGTAGGGGCAGGGGGAAATTCACCCCTCCACTTT. This translates into CASSVGAGGNSPLHF.

This sequence joins TRBV2 and TRBJ1-3, with D possibly TRBD1 on 5 matching bases. Germline V gives CDR1 SNHLY, CDR2 FYNNEI. V was shortened by 1 base and J by 4 bases, with 17 bases between the two germline ends. CDR3 size: 17 residues. The CDR3 here is CASSEVGFDSRGNTIYF. CDR3 nucleotides: TGTGCCAGCAGTGAAGTGGGATTCGACAGCCGGGGAAACACCATATATTTT.

The rearrangement uses TRBV27 and TRBJ2-4; no definite D call. The CDR3 sequence is 16 residues long. Trimming took 3 bases from V and 5 from J, leaving 17 bases between them. CDR1 and CDR2 (germline): MNHEY, SMNVEV (reference sequence). This CDR3 is CASSFALPSFENIQYF. Here the CDR3 DNA reads TGTGCCAGCAGTTTCGCTCTCCCTAGTTTTGAAAACATTCAGTACTTC.

This clone appeared a single time. The J gene is TRBJ2-1, the V gene TRBV27; 11 positions match TRBD2. The length of the CDR3 is 15 residues. The J segment lost 5 bases and the V segment lost 6 bases, leaving 6 bases of the junction unmatched. The germline gives CDR1 MNHEY, CDR2 SMNVEV (reference sequence). CDR3 protein: CASSPGTSGDNEQFF. In nucleotides, the CDR3 is TGTGCCAGCAGCCCCGGGACTAGCGGAGACAATGAGCAGTTCTTC.

The rearrangement uses TRBV20-1 and TRBJ2-7; D unresolved. Germline CDR1 DFQATT, CDR2 SNEGSKA (reference sequence). Trimming removed 0 bases at V and 3 bases at J, with 3 bases between. This CDR3 has 11 amino acids. CDR3 in amino acids: CSARDSYEQYF. The CDR3 DNA is TGCAGTGCTAGAGACAGCTACGAGCAGTACTTC.

To note about this clone: An end of the junction does not agree with germline; a read error may underlie this. V is TRBV7-7 and J is TRBJ2-3; 8 bases fit TRBD2. Germline CDR1 SSHAT, CDR2 FNYEAQ (reference sequence). This CDR3 contains 16 residues. DNA of the CDR3: TGTGCTAGCAGCCCCTGGGAGCGCGGGAGGACAGATACGCAGTATTTT. Amino acids: CASSPWERGRTDTQYF.

V is TRBV5-1 and J is TRBJ2-3, with D possibly TRBD2 on 6 matching bases. CDR1 is SGHRS and CDR2 is YFSETQ in the germline V gene. Trimming pared 3 bases from V and 0 bases from J, leaving 11 bases between. This CDR3 comprises 15 residues. CDR3 DNA sequence: TGCGCCAGCAGCTCCGGGGGACCTAGCACAGATACGCAGTATTTT. Its protein is CASSSGGPSTDTQYF.

The chain uses TRBV2 and TRBJ2-3, with a tentative D call TRBD2 (6 bases). CDR1 and CDR2 (germline): SNHLY, FYNNEI. V was clipped by 4 bases and J by 3 bases, with 14 bases between them. The CDR3 spans 15 residues. The CDR3 sequence is CASSVRGAGTDTQYF. CDR3 DNA: TGTGCCAGCAGTGTGCGAGGGGCGGGGACAGATACGCAGTATTTT.

V is TRBV29-1 and J is TRBJ2-3; perhaps TRBD1 as D (5 bases). This CDR3 spans 13 amino acids. Trimming left V 3 bases short and J 2 bases short, with 9 bases between. The germline V gene encodes CDR1 SQVTM and CDR2 ANQGSEA. In DNA, the CDR3 is TGCAGCGTTGACCAGGGTTTCACAGATACGCAGTATTTT. This encodes CSVDQGFTDTQYF.

This chain joins TRBV5-6 and TRBJ2-5; 7 nucleotides agree with TRBD1. Germline CDR1 and CDR2: SGHDT and YYEEEE. Losses at the gene ends were 4 bases for V and 3 bases for J; bases not matched to a gene: 15. The CDR3 covers 17 residues. CDR3: CASSIMTGLYLEETQYF. The CDR3 DNA is TGTGCCAGCAGCATTATGACAGGGCTGTATTTAGAAGAGACCCAGTACTTC.

The chain employs TRBV11-1 and TRBJ1-2; 9 bases line up with TRBD1. CDR3 length equals 14 residues. Germline CDR1 reads SGHAT; CDR2 reads FQDESV (reference sequence). The V gene end was trimmed by 5 bases and the J gene end by 4 bases; junction bases not matched to a gene: 5. DNA for the CDR3: TGTGCCAGCAGCAGGGGACAGGGATTCTATGGCTACACCTTC. It codes for CASSRGQGFYGYTF.

The chain links TRBV19 to TRBJ1-3; no clear D. The germline V and J ends were trimmed by 4 bases and 1 base, with 5 bases remaining between them. The germline CDR1 and CDR2 sequences are LNHDA and SQIVND (reference sequence). This CDR3 contains 13 residues. This chain's CDR3 is CASSRTSGNTIYF. The CDR3 DNA reads TGTGCCAGTAGTAGGACTTCTGGAAACACCATATATTTT.

The V call is TRBV9, the J call TRBJ2-2, with 13 bases aligning to TRBD2. The germline V gene encodes CDR1 SGDLS and CDR2 YYNGEE. The CDR3 totals 15 residues. The V gene end was trimmed by 2 bases and the J gene end by 5 bases; junction bases not matched to a gene: 0. CDR3 region: CASSVGLAGTGELFF. CDR3 nucleotides: TGTGCCAGCAGCGTGGGACTAGCGGGGACCGGGGAGCTGTTTTTT.

V is TRBV15 and J is TRBJ1-1; 8 positions agree with TRBD1. Germline assignment: CDR1 LNHNV and CDR2 YYDKDF (reference sequence). The CDR3 totals 13 residues. V gave up 5 bases and J gave up 10 bases; unmatched junction bases: 9. The CDR3 reads CATSEQGDGGAFF. In nucleotides, the CDR3 is TGTGCCACCAGCGAACAGGGGGATGGGGGAGCTTTCTTT.

The V gene is TRBV9, the J gene TRBJ1-5; D may be TRBD1 (5 bases). CDR3 length: 14 amino acids. Germline V lookup: CDR1 SGDLS, CDR2 YYNGEE. Between the trimmed V and J ends, which lost 4 bases and 10 bases, there was a span of 18 bases. For the CDR3, the DNA is TGTGCCAGCAGCCAAGGAATTGAGCAGGGACCCCAGCATTTT. It encodes CASSQGIEQGPQHF.

The rearrangement uses TRBV7-2 and TRBJ1-2, with TRBD1 identical over 7 bases. Losses at the gene ends were 1 base for V and 7 bases for J; bases not matched to a gene: 6. The CDR3 is 14 residues long. The germline gives CDR1 SGHTA, CDR2 FQGNSA. The CDR3 DNA reads as TGTGCCAGCAGCTTAGGGACAGGCCCTTTTGGCTACACCTTC. Its translation is CASSLGTGPFGYTF.

This chain connects TRBV7-2 to TRBJ2-7, with 8 bases matching TRBD1. The CDR3 is 12 amino acids. CDR1 SGHTA and CDR2 FQGNSA come from the germline V gene. With V trimmed by 4 bases and J by 6 bases, 2 bases remained unmatched. Here the CDR3 DNA reads TGTGCCAGCAGCTCGACAGGGGCCGAGCAGTACTTC. Translated: CASSSTGAEQYF.

The chain employs TRBV6-2 or TRBV6-3 and TRBJ1-1; D uncertain. V was pared by 0 bases and J by 1 base, with 9 bases between. Germline loops: CDR1 MNHEY, CDR2 SVGEGT. The CDR3 loop spans 15 amino acids. The CDR3 protein is CASSYSPRWNTEAFF. The DNA for the CDR3 is TGTGCCAGCAGTTACTCCCCTAGATGGAACACTGAAGCTTTCTTT.